This TCR beta chain was profiled in a study of cytomegalovirus exposure and HLA in healthy donors. The overall study: Previous work identified 120 million or so unique TCR beta sequences from some 170 million T cells.

CDR1 and CDR2 from the germline V gene are DFQATT and SNEGSKA (reference sequence). Including both end residues, the CDR3 is 11 amino acids long. This clone was seen a few times. Its antigen is not known. Because the CDR3 is missing its conserved closing phenylalanine or tryptophan, this is likely a read error. No DNA is shown, since the ends of the CDR3 on it are uncertain; the CDR3 is the one TCRdb lists. PCR used 60 Vbeta primers and 13 Jbeta primers. Profiled with immunoSEQ multiplex PCR; TCRdb holds only in-frame clones, not every one. The sample has about 130,000 clones; roughly 75% are singletons. Points from the study as a whole: In a later analysis, a genetic analysis reported fewer productive-TCR N-insertions in an Asian-associated ancestry cluster than the cohort average. A few CMV-associated chains were confirmed in vitro to be specific for CMV antigens. Altogether, about 160 TCR beta chains were recorded as cytomegalovirus-associated.

Sequenced material: PBMCs. The chain links TRBV20-1 to TRBJ2-7; the table's D call, TRBD2, has no DNA check behind it. The clonotype comes from a man aged 30 to 39 in good health and CMV-seronegative. The CDR3 loop reads CSARVGGRVRH.